This T cell receptor beta chain was identified in a study of T cell responses to AZD1222 COVID-19 vaccine. For the study at large: Pooling of second doses given at about 4 or about 12 weeks was done.

The ends were cut back, 0 bases at V and 0 bases at J, with 12 bases in the middle. CDR1 is SGDLS and CDR2 is YYNGEE in the germline V gene. The length of the CDR3 is 16 residues. Method: immunoSEQ multiplex PCR; TCRdb's copy keeps in-frame clones and lacks some. The table includes over 100,000 clones, 90% detected once. This receptor was taken from an adult in good health. The sequences come from peripheral blood, collected on day 0 of AZD1222 vaccination. The V and J genes are TRBV9 and TRBJ1-2, with D unresolved. The CDR3 DNA is TGTGCCAGCAGCGTAGGGATCTCCCTAGCTAACTATGGCTACACCTTC. It encodes CASSVGISLANYGYTF.